This is a list of T cell receptor beta chains from one sample in a study of T cells in Graves' hyperthyroidism and ophthalmopathy. MiXCR, applied by TCRdb to the multiplex PCR reads, yields one record per CDR3 protein. There are about 500,000 distinct CDR3 sequences in the sample; around 15% occur only once, and approximately 30% lies in the top ten. Material for sequencing was blood. The receptors originated from a woman between 25 and 40 years old with Graves' ophthalmopathy. Both conserved end residues are part of each CDR3. The D gene is left open where the match is weak. The size entry is marked missing in some rows and otherwise reads once, few, many or a size class.

CDR3nt: TGTGCCAGCAGCAGGGACAGGGACTCTGGAAACACCATATATTTT
CDR3aa: CASSRDRDSGNTIYF
j_gene: TRBJ1-3
d_gene: TRBD1
v_gene: TRBV7-3
abundance: many

CDR3nt: TGCAGTGCTAGGGTTGGTAGCGGGAGGGTTGAGCAGTTCTTC
CDR3aa: CSARVGSGRVEQFF
j_gene: TRBJ2-1
d_gene: TRBD2
v_gene: TRBV20-1
abundance: many

CDR3nt: TGTGCCAGTAGCTTTTCCGGGACAGGGGTAAAGAACGAGCAGTACTTC
CDR3aa: CASSFSGTGVKNEQYF
j_gene: TRBJ2-7
d_gene: TRBD1
v_gene: TRBV19
abundance: few

CDR3nt: TGTGCCAGCAGTGAAGACGGGGTACCAGGGGGGACCCAGTACTTC
CDR3aa: CASSEDGVPGGTQYF
j_gene: TRBJ2-5
d_gene: TRBD1
v_gene: TRBV2
abundance: many

CDR3nt: TGTGCCAGCAGCGTTAGCGGGAGATTAGAGACCCAGTACTTC
CDR3aa: CASSVSGRLETQYF
j_gene: TRBJ2-5
d_gene: TRBD2
v_gene: TRBV9
abundance: .

CDR3nt: TGTGCCAGCAATAACGGCTACGCGCGCTCTGGGGCCAACGTCCTGACTTTC
CDR3aa: CASNNGYARSGANVLTF
j_gene: TRBJ2-6
d_gene: .
v_gene: TRBV2
abundance: .

CDR3nt: TGTGCCAGCAGCCATTTCACCAATTCTAGCGGGAGGGACCTTCATGTGGATACGCAGTATTTT
CDR3aa: CASSHFTNSSGRDLHVDTQYF
j_gene: TRBJ2-3
d_gene: TRBD2
v_gene: TRBV5-8
abundance: .

CDR3nt: TGTGCCAGCAGCGCCCCTGGTTCGAACACCGGGGAGCTGTTTTTT
CDR3aa: CASSAPGSNTGELFF
j_gene: TRBJ2-2
d_gene: .
v_gene: TRBV7-2
abundance: .

CDR3nt: TGTGCCAGCAGTCCCCTAGGTGGGGGGTTAGAGACCCAGTACTTC
CDR3aa: CASSPLGGGLETQYF
j_gene: TRBJ2-5
d_gene: .
v_gene: TRBV6-1
abundance: few

CDR3nt: TGTGCCAGCAGACGCGGACTAGCGTCAAATGAGCAGTTCTTC
CDR3aa: CASRRGLASNEQFF
j_gene: TRBJ2-1
d_gene: TRBD2
v_gene: TRBV6-1
abundance: .

CDR3nt: TGTGCCAGTGCCGCGGGGGAGAGCTCCTACAATGAGCAGTTCTTC
CDR3aa: CASAAGESSYNEQFF
j_gene: TRBJ2-1
d_gene: TRBD2
v_gene: TRBV5-8
abundance: few

CDR3nt: TGTGCCAGCTCCCCGGGACAGCTCTATGGCTACACCTTC
CDR3aa: CASSPGQLYGYTF
j_gene: TRBJ1-2
d_gene: TRBD1
v_gene: TRBV18
abundance: many

CDR3nt: TGTGCCACCAGTGACACAGGGGATCCTAGCGGCAATCAGCCCCAGCATTTT
CDR3aa: CATSDTGDPSGNQPQHF
j_gene: TRBJ1-5
d_gene: TRBD1
v_gene: TRBV24-1
abundance: .

CDR3nt: TGTGCCAGTAGTATGGGGGGGACGGTCGGGGAGCTGTTTTTT
CDR3aa: CASSMGGTVGELFF
j_gene: TRBJ2-2
d_gene: TRBD2
v_gene: TRBV19
abundance: few

CDR3nt: TGTGCCAGCACCCCCCCCCGGGCAGGCACCGGGGAGCTGTTTTTT
CDR3aa: CASTPPRAGTGELFF
j_gene: TRBJ2-2
d_gene: .
v_gene: TRBV7-8
abundance: few

CDR3nt: TGTGCCAGCAGTTTACCCGGGACAGGCTACGAGCAGTACTTC
CDR3aa: CASSLPGTGYEQYF
j_gene: TRBJ2-7
d_gene: TRBD1
v_gene: TRBV28
abundance: many

CDR3nt: TGTGCCAGCAGCGTAGAGTGGGGGACTAGCGGCACAGATACGCAGTATTTT
CDR3aa: CASSVEWGTSGTDTQYF
j_gene: TRBJ2-3
d_gene: TRBD2
v_gene: TRBV9
abundance: .

CDR3nt: TGTGCCAGCAGCGAGAACAGGGGAGCCTACGAGCAGTACTTC
CDR3aa: CASSENRGAYEQYF
j_gene: TRBJ2-7
d_gene: TRBD1
v_gene: TRBV7-2
abundance: once

CDR3nt: TGTGCCAGCAGTTTCCAGGGACCTAGCACAGATACGCAGTATTTT
CDR3aa: CASSFQGPSTDTQYF
j_gene: TRBJ2-3
d_gene: .
v_gene: TRBV6-1
abundance: .

CDR3nt: TGTGCCAGCAGCCCGGTGGCCGGAAGGCGGGCTTCCTACGAGCAGTACTTC
CDR3aa: CASSPVAGRRASYEQYF
j_gene: TRBJ2-7
d_gene: .
v_gene: TRBV11-2
abundance: many

CDR3nt: TGTGCCAGCAGCCCGCCTACTAGCGGGACTAGCTCCTACAATGAGCAGTTCTTC
CDR3aa: CASSPPTSGTSSYNEQFF
j_gene: TRBJ2-1
d_gene: TRBD2
v_gene: TRBV12-3/TRBV12-4
abundance: many

CDR3nt: TGTGCCACCAGGGGGGGAGGGGCTGAGCAGTTCTTC
CDR3aa: CATRGGGAEQFF
j_gene: TRBJ2-1
d_gene: .
v_gene: TRBV2
abundance: many

CDR3nt: TGTGCCAGTAGTAGTCTAGCGGGTTGGAGCTCCTACAATGAGCAGTTCTTC
CDR3aa: CASSSLAGWSSYNEQFF
j_gene: TRBJ2-1
d_gene: TRBD2
v_gene: TRBV19
abundance: .

CDR3nt: TGCGCCAGCAGCGGAGCGATAGATAACTATGGCTACACCTTC
CDR3aa: CASSGAIDNYGYTF
j_gene: TRBJ1-2
d_gene: .
v_gene: TRBV5-1
abundance: many

CDR3nt: TGTGCCAGCAGCTTTGGGGAAAGGACAGTAACCTACGAGCAGTACTTC
CDR3aa: CASSFGERTVTYEQYF
j_gene: TRBJ2-7
d_gene: .
v_gene: TRBV28
abundance: many

CDR3nt: TGTGCCAGCAGCGTCGGGACTACTCAATCCCTCTACGAGCAGTACTTC
CDR3aa: CASSVGTTQSLYEQYF
j_gene: TRBJ2-7
d_gene: TRBD2
v_gene: TRBV9
abundance: few

CDR3nt: TGCGCCAGCAGCCCCGGTGGGGGTTCTGGCTACACCTTC
CDR3aa: CASSPGGGSGYTF
j_gene: TRBJ1-2
d_gene: .
v_gene: TRBV5-1
abundance: .

CDR3nt: TGCAGTGCTAGGGGGCGGGAGGGCTTCGATGAGCAGTTCTTC
CDR3aa: CSARGREGFDEQFF
j_gene: TRBJ2-1
d_gene: TRBD2
v_gene: TRBV20-1
abundance: .

CDR3nt: TGTGCCAGCAGCTCCGGGCCCGGGACAACTAATGAAAAACTGTTTTTT
CDR3aa: CASSSGPGTTNEKLFF
j_gene: TRBJ1-4
d_gene: .
v_gene: TRBV6-2/TRBV6-3
abundance: many